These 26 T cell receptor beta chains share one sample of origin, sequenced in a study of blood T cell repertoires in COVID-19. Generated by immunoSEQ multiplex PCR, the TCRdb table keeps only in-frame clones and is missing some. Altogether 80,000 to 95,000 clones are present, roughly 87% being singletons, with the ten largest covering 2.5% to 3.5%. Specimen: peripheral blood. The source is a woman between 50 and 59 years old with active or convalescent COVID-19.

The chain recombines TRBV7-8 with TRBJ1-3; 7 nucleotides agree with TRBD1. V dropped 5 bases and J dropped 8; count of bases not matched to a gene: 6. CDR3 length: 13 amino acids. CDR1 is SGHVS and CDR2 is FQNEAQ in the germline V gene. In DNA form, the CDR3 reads TGTGCCAGCAGCCCCGACAGGGCTGACACCATATATTTT. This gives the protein CASSPDRADTIYF.

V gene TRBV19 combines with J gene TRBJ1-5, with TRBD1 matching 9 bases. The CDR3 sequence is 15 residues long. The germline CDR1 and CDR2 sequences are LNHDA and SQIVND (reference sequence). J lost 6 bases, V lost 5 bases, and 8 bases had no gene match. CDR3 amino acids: CASSDDRGGGQPQHF. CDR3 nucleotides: TGTGCCAGTAGTGACGACAGGGGGGGCGGTCAGCCCCAGCATTTT.

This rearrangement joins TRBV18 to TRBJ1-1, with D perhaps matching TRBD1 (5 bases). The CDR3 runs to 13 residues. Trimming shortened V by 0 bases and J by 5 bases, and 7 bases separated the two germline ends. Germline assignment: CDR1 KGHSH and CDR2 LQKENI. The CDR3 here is CASSPPGDTEAFF. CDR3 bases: TGTGCCAGCTCACCACCAGGGGATACTGAAGCTTTCTTT. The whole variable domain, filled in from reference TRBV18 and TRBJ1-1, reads NAGVMQNPRHLVRRRGQEARLRCSPMKGHSHVYWYRQLPEEGLKFMVYLQKENIIDESGMPKERFSAEFPKEGPSILRIQQVVRGDSAAYFCASSPPGDTEAFFGQGTRLTVV.

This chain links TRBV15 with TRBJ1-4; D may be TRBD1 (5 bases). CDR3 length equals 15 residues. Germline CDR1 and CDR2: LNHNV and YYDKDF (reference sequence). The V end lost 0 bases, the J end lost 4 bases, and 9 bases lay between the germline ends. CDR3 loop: CATSRDDSSNEKLFF. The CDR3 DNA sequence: TGTGCCACCAGCAGAGACGACAGCAGTAATGAAAAACTGTTTTTT.

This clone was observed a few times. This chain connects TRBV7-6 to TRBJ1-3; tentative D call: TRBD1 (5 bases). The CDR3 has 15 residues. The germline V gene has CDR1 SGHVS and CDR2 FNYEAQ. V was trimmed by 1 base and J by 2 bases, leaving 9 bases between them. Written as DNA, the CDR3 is TGTGCCAGCAGCTTAGGTGGGGGGACTGGAAACACCATATATTTT. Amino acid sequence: CASSLGGGTGNTIYF. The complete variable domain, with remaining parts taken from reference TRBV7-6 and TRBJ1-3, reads GAGVSQSPRYKVTKRGQDVALRCDPISGHVSLYWYRQALGQGPEFLTYFNYEAQQDKSGLPNDRFSAERPEGSISTLTIQRTEQRDSAMYRCASSLGGGTGNTIYFGEGSWLTVV.

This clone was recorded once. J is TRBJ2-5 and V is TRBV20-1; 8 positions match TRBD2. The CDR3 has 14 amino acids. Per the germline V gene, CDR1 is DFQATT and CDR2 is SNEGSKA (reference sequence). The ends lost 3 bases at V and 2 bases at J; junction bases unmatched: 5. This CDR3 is CSASFAGGQETQYF. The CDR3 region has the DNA TGCAGTGCTAGTTTCGCGGGGGGTCAAGAGACCCAGTACTTC.

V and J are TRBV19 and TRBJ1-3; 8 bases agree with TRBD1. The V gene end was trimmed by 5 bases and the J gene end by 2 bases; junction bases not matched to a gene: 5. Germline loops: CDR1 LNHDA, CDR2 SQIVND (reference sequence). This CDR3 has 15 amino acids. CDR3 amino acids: CASSSQGAPGNTIYF. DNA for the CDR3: TGTGCCAGTAGTTCTCAGGGGGCGCCTGGAAACACCATATATTTT.

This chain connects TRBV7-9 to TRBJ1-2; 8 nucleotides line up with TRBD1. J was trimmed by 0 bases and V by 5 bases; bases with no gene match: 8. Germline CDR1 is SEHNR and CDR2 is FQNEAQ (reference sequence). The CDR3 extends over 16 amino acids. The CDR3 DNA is TGTGCCAGCAGCCTACAGGGGGGCTTTACTAACTATGGCTACACCTTC. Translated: CASSLQGGFTNYGYTF.

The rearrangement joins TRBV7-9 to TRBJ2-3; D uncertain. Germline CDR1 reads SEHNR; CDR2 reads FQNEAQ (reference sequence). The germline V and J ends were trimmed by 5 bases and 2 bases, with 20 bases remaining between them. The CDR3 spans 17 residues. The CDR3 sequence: CASSRLSVPLNTDTQYF. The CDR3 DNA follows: TGTGCCAGCAGCCGTCTTTCGGTGCCCTTGAACACAGATACGCAGTATTTT.

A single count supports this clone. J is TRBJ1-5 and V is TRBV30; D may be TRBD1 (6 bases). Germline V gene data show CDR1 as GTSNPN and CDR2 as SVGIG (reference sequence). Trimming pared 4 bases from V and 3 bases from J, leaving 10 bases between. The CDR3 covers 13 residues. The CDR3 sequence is CAWTEGVNQPQHF. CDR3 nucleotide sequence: TGTGCCTGGACTGAGGGGGTCAATCAGCCCCAGCATTTT.

The CDR3 reads CASSKQTGGYEKLFF. CDR3 DNA sequence: TGTGCCAGCAGCAAGCAGACAGGGGGGTACGAAAAACTGTTTTTT. The rearrangement uses TRBV7-9 and TRBJ1-4; 9 bases agree with TRBD1. The CDR3 runs 15 residues. Per the germline V gene, CDR1 is SEHNR and CDR2 is FQNEAQ (reference sequence). V lost 5 bases and J lost 8; bases outside the gene matches: 9. The whole variable domain, remainder taken from reference TRBV7-9 and TRBJ1-4, is DTGVSQNPRHKITKRGQNVTFRCDPISEHNRLYWYRQTLGQGPEFLTYFQNEAQLEKSRLLSDRFSAERPKGSFSTLEIQRTEQGDSAMYLCASSKQTGGYEKLFFGSGTQLSVL.

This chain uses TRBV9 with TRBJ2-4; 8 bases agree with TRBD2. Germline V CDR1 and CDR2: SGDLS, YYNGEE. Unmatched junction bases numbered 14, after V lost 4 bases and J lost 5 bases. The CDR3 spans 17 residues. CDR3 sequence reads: CASSSQGLAGPQNIQYF. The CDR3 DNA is TGTGCCAGCAGCTCCCAAGGGCTAGCGGGTCCCCAAAACATTCAGTACTTC.

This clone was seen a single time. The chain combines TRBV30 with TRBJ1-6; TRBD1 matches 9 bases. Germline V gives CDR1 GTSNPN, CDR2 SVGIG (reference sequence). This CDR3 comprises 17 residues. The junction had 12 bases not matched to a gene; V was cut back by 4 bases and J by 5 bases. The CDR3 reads CAWKQGASIMDNSPLHF. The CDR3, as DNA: TGTGCCTGGAAACAGGGGGCCTCGATTATGGATAATTCACCCCTCCACTTT. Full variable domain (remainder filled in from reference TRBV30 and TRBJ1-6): SQTIHQWPATLVQPVGSPLSLECTVEGTSNPNLYWYRQAAGRGLQLLFYSVGIGQISSEVPQNLSASRPQDRQFILSSKKLLLSDSGFYLCAWKQGASIMDNSPLHFGNGTRLTVT.

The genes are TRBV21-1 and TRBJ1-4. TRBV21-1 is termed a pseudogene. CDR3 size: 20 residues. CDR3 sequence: CASSKGQLVAPRSNVEKLFF. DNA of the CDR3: TGTGCCAGCAGCAAAGGCCAATTGGTGGCCCCGCGGAGTAACGTGGAAAAACTGTTTTTT.

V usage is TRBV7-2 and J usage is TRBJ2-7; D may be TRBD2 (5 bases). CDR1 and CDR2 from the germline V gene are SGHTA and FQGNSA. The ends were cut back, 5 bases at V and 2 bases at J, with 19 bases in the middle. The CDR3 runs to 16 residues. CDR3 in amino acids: CASSRRGDPLPYEQYF. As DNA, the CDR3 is TGTGCCAGCAGCCGCCGGGGAGATCCCCTACCCTACGAGCAGTACTTC. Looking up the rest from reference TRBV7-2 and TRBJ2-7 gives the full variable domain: GAGVSQSPSNKVTEKGKDVELRCDPISGHTALYWYRQSLGQGLEFLIYFQGNSAPDKSGLPSDRFSAERTGGSVSTLTIQRTQQEDSAVYLCASSRRGDPLPYEQYFGPGTRLTVT.

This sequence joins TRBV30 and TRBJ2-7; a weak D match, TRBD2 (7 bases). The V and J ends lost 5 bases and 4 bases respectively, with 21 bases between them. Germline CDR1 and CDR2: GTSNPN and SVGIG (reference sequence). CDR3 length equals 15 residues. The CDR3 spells CAWDLGAGEGYEQYF. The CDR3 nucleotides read TGTGCCTGGGACCTCGGCGCAGGGGAGGGTTACGAGCAGTACTTC.

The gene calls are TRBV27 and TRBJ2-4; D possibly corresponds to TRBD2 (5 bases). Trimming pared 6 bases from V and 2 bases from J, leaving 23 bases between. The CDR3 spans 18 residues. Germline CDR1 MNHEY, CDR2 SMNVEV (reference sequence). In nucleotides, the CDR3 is TGTGCCAGCAGCTCCTCGGACCGAGGGAGTAGATCCAAAAACATTCAGTACTTC. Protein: CASSSSDRGSRSKNIQYF.

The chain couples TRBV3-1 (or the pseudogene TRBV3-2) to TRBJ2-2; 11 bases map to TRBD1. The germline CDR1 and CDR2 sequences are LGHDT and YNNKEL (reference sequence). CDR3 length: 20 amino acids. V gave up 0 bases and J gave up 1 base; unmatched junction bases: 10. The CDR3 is CASSQETLGQGAWNTGELFF. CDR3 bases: TGTGCCAGCAGCCAAGAGACACTCGGACAGGGGGCTTGGAACACCGGGGAGCTGTTTTTT.

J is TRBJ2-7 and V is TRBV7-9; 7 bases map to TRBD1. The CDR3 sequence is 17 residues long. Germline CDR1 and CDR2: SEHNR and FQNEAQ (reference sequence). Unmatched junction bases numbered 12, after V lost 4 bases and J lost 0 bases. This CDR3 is CASSSYRGGVGSYEQYF. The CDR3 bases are TGTGCCAGCAGCTCTTATCGAGGGGGCGTCGGCTCCTACGAGCAGTACTTC.

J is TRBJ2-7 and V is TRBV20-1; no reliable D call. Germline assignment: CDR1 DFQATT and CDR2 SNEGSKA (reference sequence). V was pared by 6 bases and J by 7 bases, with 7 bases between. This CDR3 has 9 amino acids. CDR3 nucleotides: TGCAGTGCGCGGCGGGAGCAGTACTTC. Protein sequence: CSARREQYF.

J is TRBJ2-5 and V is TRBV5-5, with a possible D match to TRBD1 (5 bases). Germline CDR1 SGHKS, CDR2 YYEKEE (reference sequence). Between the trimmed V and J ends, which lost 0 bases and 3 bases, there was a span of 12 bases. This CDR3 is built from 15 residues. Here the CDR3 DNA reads TGTGCCAGCAGCTTGGTCAGATTAGGGGAAGAGACCCAGTACTTC. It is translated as CASSLVRLGEETQYF.

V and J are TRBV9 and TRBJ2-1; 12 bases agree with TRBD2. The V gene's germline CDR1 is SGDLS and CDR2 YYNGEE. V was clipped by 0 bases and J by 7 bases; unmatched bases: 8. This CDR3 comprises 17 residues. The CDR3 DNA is TGTGCCAGCAGCGTAGTGCCGACTAGCGGGGGAGAAAATGAGCAGTTCTTC. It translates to CASSVVPTSGGENEQFF.

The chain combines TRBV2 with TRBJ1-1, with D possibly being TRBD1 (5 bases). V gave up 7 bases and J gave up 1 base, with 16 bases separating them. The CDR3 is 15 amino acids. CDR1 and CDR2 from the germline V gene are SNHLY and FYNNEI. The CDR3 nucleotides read TGTGCCAGCAAATTAGGTGGGGGGAGGAACACTGAAGCTTTCTTT. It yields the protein CASKLGGGRNTEAFF.

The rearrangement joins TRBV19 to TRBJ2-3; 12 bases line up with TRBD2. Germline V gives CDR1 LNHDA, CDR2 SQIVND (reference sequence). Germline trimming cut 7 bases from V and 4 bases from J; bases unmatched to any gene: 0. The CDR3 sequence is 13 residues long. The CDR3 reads CASTSGGADTQYF. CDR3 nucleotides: TGTGCCAGTACTAGCGGGGGGGCAGATACGCAGTATTTT.

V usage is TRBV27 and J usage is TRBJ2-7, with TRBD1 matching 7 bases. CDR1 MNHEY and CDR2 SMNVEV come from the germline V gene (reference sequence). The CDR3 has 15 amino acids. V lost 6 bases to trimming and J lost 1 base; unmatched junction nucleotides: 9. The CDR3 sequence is CASSTRQGSSYEQYF. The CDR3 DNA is TGTGCCAGCAGCACCCGACAGGGCTCTTCCTACGAGCAGTACTTC.

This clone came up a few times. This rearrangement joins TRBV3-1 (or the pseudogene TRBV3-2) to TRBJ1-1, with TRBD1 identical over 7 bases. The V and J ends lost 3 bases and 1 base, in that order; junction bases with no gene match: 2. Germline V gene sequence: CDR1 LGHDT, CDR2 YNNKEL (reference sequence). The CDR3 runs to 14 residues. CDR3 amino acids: CASSQDRKNTEAFF. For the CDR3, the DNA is TGTGCCAGCAGCCAGGACAGGAAGAACACTGAAGCTTTCTTT.